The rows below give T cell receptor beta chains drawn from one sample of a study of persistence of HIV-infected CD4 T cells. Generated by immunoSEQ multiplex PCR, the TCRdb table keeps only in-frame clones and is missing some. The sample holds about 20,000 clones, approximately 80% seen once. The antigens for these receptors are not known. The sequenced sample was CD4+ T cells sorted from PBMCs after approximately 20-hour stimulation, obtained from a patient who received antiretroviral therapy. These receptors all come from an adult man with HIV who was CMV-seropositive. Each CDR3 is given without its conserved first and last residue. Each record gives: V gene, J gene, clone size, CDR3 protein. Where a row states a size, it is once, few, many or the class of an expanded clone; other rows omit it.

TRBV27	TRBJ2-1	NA	ASGEERQEAYNEQF
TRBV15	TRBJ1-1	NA	ATLRGGLNTEAF
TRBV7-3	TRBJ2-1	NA	ASSLNARTSYNEQF
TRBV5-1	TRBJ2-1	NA	ASSLLGESYNEQF
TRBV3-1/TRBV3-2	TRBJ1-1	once	ASSQDSVSKAF
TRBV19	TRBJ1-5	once	ASSRQGAGGQPQH
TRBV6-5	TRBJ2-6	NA	ASRRTTGANVLT
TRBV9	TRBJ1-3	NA	ASSPRSLASGNTIY
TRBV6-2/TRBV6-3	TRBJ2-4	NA	ASSYSPLAGAINIQY
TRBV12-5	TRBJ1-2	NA	ASALKGADGYT
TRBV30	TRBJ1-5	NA	ACDRGPNQPQH
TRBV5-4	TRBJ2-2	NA	ASSLPRGQGVTGELF
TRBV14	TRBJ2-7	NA	ASSPRPSSYEQY
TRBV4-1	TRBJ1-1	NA	ASSPQTAISNTEAF
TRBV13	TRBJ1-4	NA	ASSLSGTGEKLF
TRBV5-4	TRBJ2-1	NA	ASSLAGSNEQF
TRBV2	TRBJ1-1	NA	ASRGRENTEAF
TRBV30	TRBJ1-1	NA	ALGRGGTEAF
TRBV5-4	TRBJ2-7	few	ASSLVAGGYEQY
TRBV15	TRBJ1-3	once	ATSRDRNPGTGNTIY
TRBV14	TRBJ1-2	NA	ASSQQSPPYGYT
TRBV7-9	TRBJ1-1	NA	ASSPRSADTEAF
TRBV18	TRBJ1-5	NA	ASSPTGYNQPQH
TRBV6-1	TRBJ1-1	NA	ASSETWDFNTEAF
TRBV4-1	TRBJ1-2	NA	ASSQDPTWGYGYT
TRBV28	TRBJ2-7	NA	ASSQGAFSYEQY
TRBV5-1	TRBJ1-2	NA	ASSSIRGSGGYT
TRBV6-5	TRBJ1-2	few	ASRGDSAYNYGYT
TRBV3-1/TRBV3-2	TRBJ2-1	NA	ASSQAFRTSYNEQF
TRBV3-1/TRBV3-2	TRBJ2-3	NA	ASSPESPGAATYTQY
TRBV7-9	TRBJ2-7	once	ASTYGTGGTYEQY
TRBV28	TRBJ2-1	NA	ASLPGQGYNEQF
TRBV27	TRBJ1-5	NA	ASSLWGNQPQH
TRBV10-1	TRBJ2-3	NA	ASSESRYTDTQY
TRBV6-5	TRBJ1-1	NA	ASSSAGENTEAF
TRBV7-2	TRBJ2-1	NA	ASSATAGASYNEQF
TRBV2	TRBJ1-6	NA	ATTGSPQQFTLH
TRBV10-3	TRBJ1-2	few	ASSRTERDGYT
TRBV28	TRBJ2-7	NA	ASSSTGAGSYEQY
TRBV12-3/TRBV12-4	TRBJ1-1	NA	ASIVALRAF
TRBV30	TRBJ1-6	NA	AWLTSNSPLH
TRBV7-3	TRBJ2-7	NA	ASSLTGEGEQY
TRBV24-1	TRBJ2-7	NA	ATSDLLGYANRTSYEQY
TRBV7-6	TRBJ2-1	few	ASSLEGQGRNEQF
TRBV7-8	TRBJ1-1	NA	ASSLTRTGGNTEAF
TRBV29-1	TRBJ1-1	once	SVRQGWTEAF
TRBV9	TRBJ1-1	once	ASSATLGARTEAF
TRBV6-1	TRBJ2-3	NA	ASSDRGPGTDTQY
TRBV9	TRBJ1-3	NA	ASSSSGTGGSTIY
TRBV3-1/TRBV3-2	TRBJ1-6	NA	ASSQDKGGYSPLH
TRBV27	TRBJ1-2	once	ASGQPRAGNYGYT
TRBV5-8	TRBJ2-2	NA	ASSLDTGELF
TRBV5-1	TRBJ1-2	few	ASSSDIYGYT
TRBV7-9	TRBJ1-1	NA	ASSLSAVNTEAF
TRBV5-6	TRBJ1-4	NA	ASSLVAVPEKLF
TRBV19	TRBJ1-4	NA	ASSAGTGSEKLF
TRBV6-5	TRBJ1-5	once	ASRTTGQANQPQH
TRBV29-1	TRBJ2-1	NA	SVAAGGSNEQF
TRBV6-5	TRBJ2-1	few	ACLRDRGNNEQF